Described below is a single T cell receptor beta chain sequence and its context. Methods used by the authors: Amplification with reference gene primers provided the estimates of nucleated cell counts. The repertoire was sequenced with immunoSEQ multiplex PCR; TCRdb's copy has only in-frame clones and lacks some. The V and J calls and the clone size are those of that table, but D and trimming were determined from the DNA. The sample shows about 200,000 clones, roughly 83% of them seen only once. The data derive from a study of blood T cell repertoires in COVID-19. About the study: Samples of COVID-19 (acute and convalescent) were obtained from the United States, Italy and Spain.

The age range of participants was about 18 to 95 years, with residence in about two dozen US areas. Grouping used clinical history reported by participants in a survey and questionnaire. Germline V gene data show CDR1 as MGHRA and CDR2 as YSYEKL. The CDR3 spans 15 residues. V lost 3 bases and J lost 5; bases outside the gene matches: 6. The chain carries TRBV4-1 and TRBJ2-5, with 10 nucleotides matching TRBD2. The sequencing sample was made of PBMCs or T cells enriched from blood (not recorded which). This TCR came from a man between 40 and 49 years old with acute COVID-19. The CDR3 DNA reads as TGCGCCAGCAGCCAGGACACTAGCGGGACGGAGACCCAGTACTTC. It yields the protein CASSQDTSGTETQYF.